This TCR beta chain was recovered during a study of neurological immune-mediated disorders. This clonotype was picked up many times. What it binds is unknown. A blood bank in Maryland, USA, provided the volunteers who served as healthy controls. General observations from the study: Healthy controls had more TCR clonal expansion than multiple sclerosis, which showed the least, whereas HTLV-1-associated myelopathy showed the most.

5'RACE employing 10-nucleotide random UMIs yielded the cDNA. TCRdb redid the calling of the 5' RACE reads with MiXCR, one entry per CDR3 protein. The sample comprises 57,000 or so distinct CDR3 sequences, about an eighth of which are singletons, and about 1.7% rests with the top ten. Germline V CDR1 and CDR2: MDHEN, SYDVKM. The CDR3 covers 11 residues. Trimming stripped 5 bases from V and 10 bases from J, with 9 bases between. Material for sequencing was PBMCs. The genes are TRBV28 and TRBJ2-1; D is perhaps TRBD1 or TRBD2 (5 bases each). The clonotype was recovered from a man aged 60 to 69 in good health. The CDR3 nucleotides are TGTGCCAGCAGTGTGGGACGGGAGCAGTTCTTC. Its protein is CASSVGREQFF.